The 27 T cell receptor beta chains below all came from one sample that was sequenced in a study of CXCR3-negative and CXCR3-positive naive CD8 T cells. The TRB libraries of cDNA were built by UMI-labeled 5' RACE. TCRdb re-called the 5' RACE reads and gives one entry per CDR3 protein, without DNA. This listing includes 5,000 to 6,500 distinct CDR3 sequences. The sample comprised naive CXCR3- CD8+ T cells from blood. This sample's subset: CD45RO-CCR7+CD27+CD95- naive CD8+ T cells lacking CXCR3 (TNR3-). The receptors were gathered from a human donor in good health. Some clones in this sample may be carry-over from other donors' samples.

This CDR3 is CSAGTGLYNEQFF. The V gene is TRBV20-1, the J gene TRBJ2-1; TCRdb's D gene call, TRBD1, goes unchecked for lack of DNA. Germline V gene lookup returns CDR1 DFQATT and CDR2 SNEGSKA (reference sequence). This CDR3 is built from 13 residues.

The chain has TRBV6-5 and TRBJ2-1; TCRdb's D gene call, TRBD1, goes unchecked for lack of DNA. CDR1 is MNHEY and CDR2 is SVGAGI in the germline V gene. The CDR3 consists of 12 residues. CDR3 protein: CASRDSYNEQFF.

By frequency, this clonotype registers medium-sized. This chain uses TRBV7-2 with TRBJ1-4. The CDR3 loop spans 14 amino acids. In germline, CDR1 is SGHTA, CDR2 FQGNSA. The CDR3 spells CASSEWASSVKLFF.

This clonotype is classed as medium-sized by frequency. The chain couples TRBV29-1 to TRBJ1-2; TCRdb's D call of TRBD1 is untestable without DNA. Germline CDR1 SQVTM, CDR2 ANQGSEA. The CDR3 has 13 residues. This CDR3 reads CSVDRGYNYGYTF.

The chain combines TRBV20-1 with TRBJ2-7; TCRdb picks TRBD1, but there is no DNA to check that call. The CDR3 runs to 16 residues. Germline V gives CDR1 DFQATT, CDR2 SNEGSKA (reference sequence). CDR3 residues: CSARISGAGSRYEQYF.

This clonotype is classed as medium-sized (0.01 to 0.1%) by frequency. The rearrangement joins TRBV7-9 to TRBJ1-6; as DNA is missing, the TRBD1 call by TCRdb cannot be tested. The CDR3 is 15 residues long. Germline lookup yields CDR1 SEHNR and CDR2 FQNEAQ (reference sequence). CDR3 sequence: CASSFPDRVDSPLHF.

The chain combines TRBV29-1 with TRBJ2-3; the D gene TCRdb calls, TRBD1, cannot be checked with no DNA. The length of the CDR3 is 15 residues. In germline, CDR1 is SQVTM, CDR2 ANQGSEA. CDR3 protein: CSVEDLGQGADTQYF.

V usage is TRBV7-2 and J usage is TRBJ2-7; the TRBD1 assignment by TCRdb is unverifiable without DNA. The CDR3 runs to 14 residues. Germline assignment: CDR1 SGHTA and CDR2 FQGNSA. CDR3 in amino acids: CASSLARETYEQYF. Together with reference TRBV7-2 and TRBJ2-7, the CDR3 gives the full variable domain: GAGVSQSPSNKVTEKGKDVELRCDPISGHTALYWYRQSLGQGLEFLIYFQGNSAPDKSGLPSDRFSAERTGGSVSTLTIQRTQQEDSAVYLCASSLARETYEQYFGPGTRLTVT.

The V call is TRBV6-6, the J call TRBJ1-1; TCRdb names TRBD1, which stays unverified in the absence of DNA. The CDR3 has 18 residues. Germline CDR1 MNHNY, CDR2 SVGAGI (reference sequence). The CDR3 loop is CASSYPRDTGSMGTEAFF.

This chain joins TRBV18 and TRBJ2-7; TCRdb's assignment of TRBD2 cannot be checked, as there is no DNA. Germline V gene data show CDR1 as KGHSH and CDR2 as LQKENI. The CDR3 has 14 residues. Here the CDR3 reads CASSPSSEYYEQYF.

This clonotype shows up as medium-sized by frequency. The genes are TRBV7-2 and TRBJ2-3. The CDR3 has 11 residues. Germline CDR1 SGHTA, CDR2 FQGNSA. The CDR3 region is CASSPTDTQYF.

The rearrangement joins TRBV9 to TRBJ2-7. The CDR3 has 15 amino acids. From germline, CDR1 is SGDLS and CDR2 YYNGEE. CDR3: CASSVGQADSYEQYF.

The rearrangement links TRBV20-1 to TRBJ2-3. Per the germline V gene, CDR1 is DFQATT and CDR2 is SNEGSKA (reference sequence). The CDR3 totals 12 residues. CDR3 amino acids: CSAEVPGDTQYF.

This clonotype is medium-sized by frequency. V gene TRBV6-5 combines with J gene TRBJ2-7. Germline values: CDR1 MNHEY, CDR2 SVGAGI. The CDR3 is made up of 14 amino acids. CDR3 protein: CASSFDRASYEQYF.

V usage is TRBV29-1 and J usage is TRBJ1-1. The CDR3 is 12 residues long. Looked up from germline, CDR1 is SQVTM and CDR2 is ANQGSEA. The CDR3 sequence is CSVEGLNTEAFF. Full variable domain (outside the CDR3, taken from reference TRBV29-1 and TRBJ1-1): SAVISQKPSRDICQRGTSLTIQCQVDSQVTMMFWYRQQPGQSLTLIATANQGSEATYESGFVIDKFPISRPNLTFSTLTVSNMSPEDSSIYLCSVEGLNTEAFFGQGTRLTVV.

Considering frequency, this clonotype is medium-sized (0.01 to 0.1%). The genes are TRBV5-1 and TRBJ1-1; without DNA, the TCRdb call of TRBD1 cannot be checked. This CDR3 comprises 14 residues. Looked up from germline, CDR1 is SGHRS and CDR2 is YFSETQ. The CDR3 sequence: CASSSGQGGTEAFF.

V is TRBV6-1 and J is TRBJ2-7. The length of the CDR3 is 12 residues. CDR1 is MNHNS and CDR2 is SASEGT in the germline V gene. The CDR3 region is CASSECATEQYF.

This chain joins TRBV25-1 and TRBJ2-6; TCRdb's assignment of TRBD1 cannot be checked, as there is no DNA. CDR3 length equals 19 residues. Germline CDR1 MGHDK, CDR2 SYGVNS. CDR3: CASSEFGTEQGTGANVLTF.

This clonotype shows up as medium-sized (0.01 to 0.1%) by frequency. The V call is TRBV29-1, the J call TRBJ2-1; TCRdb's assignment of TRBD2 cannot be checked, as there is no DNA. The CDR3 is 15 amino acids. The germline CDR1 and CDR2 sequences are SQVTM and ANQGSEA. The CDR3 loop is CSVEDFGTTGNEQFF.

This clonotype shows up as medium-sized by frequency. V is TRBV7-3 and J is TRBJ1-1; without DNA, the TCRdb call of TRBD1 cannot be checked. The CDR3 is 15 residues long. Germline V gene data show CDR1 as SGHTA and CDR2 as FQGTGA. The CDR3 protein is CASSLSSGANTEAFF.

This clonotype is called medium-sized (0.01 to 0.1%) based on its frequency. The chain recombines TRBV20-1 with TRBJ2-7; checking the TCRdb D call of TRBD2 is not possible without DNA. The CDR3 runs 14 residues. Germline V gene data show CDR1 as DFQATT and CDR2 as SNEGSKA (reference sequence). CDR3 sequence: CSARELAEAYEQYF.

According to its frequency, this clonotype is medium-sized. V is TRBV7-3 and J is TRBJ1-1; there is no DNA to check the TCRdb D call of TRBD1. Germline CDR1 SGHTA, CDR2 FQGTGA. This CDR3 contains 13 residues. The chain's CDR3 is CASSLGDNTEAFF. The full variable domain, with the rest looked up from reference TRBV7-3 and TRBJ1-1, is GAGVSQTPSNKVTEKGKYVELRCDPISGHTALYWYRQSLGQGPEFLIYFQGTGAADDSGLPNDRFFAVRPEGSVSTLKIQRTERGDSAVYLCASSLGDNTEAFFGQGTRLTVV.

This clonotype is called medium-sized based on its frequency. The J gene is TRBJ2-1, the V gene TRBV29-1; the TRBD1 assignment by TCRdb is unverifiable without DNA. The CDR3 runs 17 residues. The germline CDR1 and CDR2 sequences are SQVTM and ANQGSEA. CDR3 in amino acids: CSVPTPIDRGPYNEQFF.

The rearrangement links TRBV20-1 to TRBJ2-1; no DNA is available, so the TRBD2 call from TCRdb remains unchecked. Germline V gene sequence: CDR1 DFQATT, CDR2 SNEGSKA (reference sequence). The CDR3 spans 12 residues. CDR3 residues: CSASGGDNEQFF.

The rearrangement joins TRBV29-1 to TRBJ2-7; absent DNA, TCRdb's TRBD2 call cannot be checked. The germline V gene has CDR1 SQVTM and CDR2 ANQGSEA. This CDR3 has 11 amino acids. The CDR3 here is CSANLAAEQYF.

In terms of frequency, this clonotype is medium-sized (0.01 to 0.1%). This chain uses TRBV4-1 with TRBJ2-1; TCRdb selects TRBD2, and the lack of DNA leaves this call unchecked. The CDR3 contains 18 residues. CDR1 is MGHRA and CDR2 is YSYEKL in the germline V gene. The CDR3 is CASSRAGTSGSSYNEQFF.

This rearrangement joins TRBV29-1 to TRBJ1-1. Looked up from germline, CDR1 is SQVTM and CDR2 is ANQGSEA. This CDR3 has 13 amino acids. CDR3 sequence reads: CSTVTGMNTEAFF. Drawing the rest from reference TRBV29-1 and TRBJ1-1, the complete variable domain is SAVISQKPSRDICQRGTSLTIQCQVDSQVTMMFWYRQQPGQSLTLIATANQGSEATYESGFVIDKFPISRPNLTFSTLTVSNMSPEDSSIYLCSTVTGMNTEAFFGQGTRLTVV.